What follows are 15 T cell receptor beta chains derived from one specimen sequenced in a study of graft-versus-host responses after intestinal transplantation. Assay: immunoSEQ multiplex PCR; the TCRdb copy retains only in-frame clones and omits some. The sample has tens of thousands of clones; 85% to 90% are singletons. The source was PBMCs, collected 26 days after transplant. All receptors come from a human patient who received an intestinal transplant, so some T cells may come from the graft donor.

The chain recombines TRBV9 with TRBJ2-2, with D unresolved. V was cut by 3 bases and J by 7 bases, with 7 bases left in between. CDR1 is SGDLS, CDR2 YYNGEE, per germline. The CDR3 length is 12 residues. The CDR3 spells CASSDQIGELFF. CDR3 nucleotide sequence: TGTGCCAGCAGCGATCAAATCGGGGAGCTGTTTTTT.

The gene calls are TRBV5-5 and TRBJ2-3; the D is unclear. CDR1 and CDR2 (germline): SGHKS, YYEKEE (reference sequence). Trimming pared 3 bases from V and 1 base from J, leaving 15 bases between. This CDR3 has 16 amino acids. CDR3 bases: TGTGCCAGCAGCTCTCAAGTAAGAGTGCGCACAGATACGCAGTATTTT. Translating it yields CASSSQVRVRTDTQYF.

V is TRBV27 and J is TRBJ1-4; TRBD1 matches 10 bases. The trim removed 11 bases at V and 5 bases at J, leaving 8 bases unmatched. The CDR3 extends over 14 amino acids. Germline values: CDR1 MNHEY, CDR2 SMNVEV (reference sequence). DNA for the CDR3: TGTGCCGGCGGGTGGACAGGGGGGAATGAAAAACTGTTTTTT. Translating it yields CAGGWTGGNEKLFF.

The chain joins TRBV2 to TRBJ1-2, with 7 nucleotides matching TRBD1. Germline trimming cut 6 bases from V and 7 bases from J; bases unmatched to any gene: 11. CDR1 and CDR2 (germline): SNHLY, FYNNEI. The CDR3 loop spans 14 amino acids. The CDR3 region has the DNA TGTGCCAGCAGACCGGGACAGCCCTACGCTGGCTACACCTTC. Amino acids: CASRPGQPYAGYTF.

The rearrangement joins TRBV19 to TRBJ2-1, with D tentatively TRBD1 (6 bases). V was cut by 6 bases and J by 6 bases, with 9 bases left in between. The CDR3 is 12 residues long. CDR1 is LNHDA, CDR2 SQIVND, per germline (reference sequence). The chain's CDR3 is CASRTGINEQFF. CDR3 DNA sequence: TGTGCCAGTAGAACAGGGATCAATGAGCAGTTCTTC.

The rearrangement joins TRBV7-9 to TRBJ2-5, with a tentative D call TRBD2 (6 bases). In germline, CDR1 is SEHNR, CDR2 FQNEAQ (reference sequence). CDR3 length: 15 amino acids. Trimming shortened V by 3 bases and J by 2 bases, and 13 bases separated the two germline ends. The CDR3 is CASSFAGSPQETQYF. CDR3 DNA sequence: TGTGCCAGCAGCTTCGCGGGGAGCCCTCAAGAGACCCAGTACTTC.

This chain connects TRBV19 to TRBJ1-1; D might be TRBD1 (5 bases). V shed 3 bases and J shed 2 bases, with 10 bases lying between them. In germline, CDR1 is LNHDA, CDR2 SQIVND (reference sequence). The CDR3 runs 14 residues. This CDR3 is CASSISGVNTEAFF. CDR3 DNA: TGTGCCAGTAGTATTTCGGGGGTAAACACTGAAGCTTTCTTT.

This clone has only one observation. The gene calls are TRBV28 and TRBJ2-7, with 9 positions matching TRBD1. This CDR3 comprises 16 residues. Per the germline V gene, CDR1 is MDHEN and CDR2 is SYDVKM. The junction had 12 bases not matched to a gene; V was cut back by 2 bases and J by 7 bases. This CDR3 reads CASSLPSGQGQKEQYF. Here the CDR3 DNA reads TGTGCCAGCAGTTTACCGTCGGGACAGGGTCAGAAGGAGCAGTACTTC.

This chain connects TRBV2 to TRBJ2-5; D is uncertain. V was trimmed by 7 bases and J by 0 bases, leaving 9 bases between them. CDR3 length equals 13 residues. CDR1 is SNHLY and CDR2 is FYNNEI in the germline V gene. The CDR3 protein is CASTSYHQETQYF. CDR3 sequence (DNA): TGTGCCAGCACGTCGTATCACCAAGAGACCCAGTACTTC.

V and J are TRBV28 and TRBJ2-5; D is possibly TRBD1 (7 bases). Trimming removed 1 base from V and 5 bases from J, with 14 bases in between. The CDR3 is made up of 15 amino acids. In germline, CDR1 is MDHEN, CDR2 SYDVKM. The CDR3 loop reads CASSLSPRGAETQYF. The CDR3 DNA is TGTGCCAGCAGTTTATCCCCCAGGGGGGCTGAGACCCAGTACTTC.

A few counts support this clone. The chain couples TRBV6-6 to TRBJ2-7; possible D gene TRBD1, 5 bases. The V end was cut by 6 bases, the J end by 5 bases, with 11 bases between. CDR1 is MNHNY, CDR2 SVGAGI, per germline (reference sequence). This CDR3 comprises 12 residues. CDR3 coding DNA: TGTGCCAGCAGCCGTGGACACGACGAGCAGTACGTC. Protein: CASSRGHDEQYV.

The chain links TRBV29-1 to TRBJ2-1; a weak D match, TRBD2 (7 bases). Germline loops: CDR1 SQVTM, CDR2 ANQGSEA. The CDR3 runs to 13 residues. V lost 7 bases, J lost 0 bases, and 10 bases lay in between. The CDR3 bases are TGCAGCGGAAGGGGGGGCTCCTACAATGAGCAGTTCTTC. Protein: CSGRGGSYNEQFF.

In this sample, this clone turned up once. This sequence joins TRBV29-1 and TRBJ1-4, with unresolved D. Per the germline V gene, CDR1 is SQVTM and CDR2 is ANQGSEA. The CDR3 is made up of 14 amino acids. With 4 bases removed from V and 5 bases from J, the gap between germline ends came to 14 bases. CDR3 bases: TGCAGCGTTGGCAGTTCGGGGAGAAATGAAAAACTGTTTTTT. Translating it yields CSVGSSGRNEKLFF.

This CDR3 is CASSYSPRLETQYF. DNA of the CDR3: TGTGCCAGCAGTTACAGTCCTAGATTAGAGACCCAGTACTTC. The chain joins TRBV6-5 to TRBJ2-5; D call uncertain. The CDR3 has 14 residues. Looked up from germline, CDR1 is MNHEY and CDR2 is SVGAGI. V lost 2 bases, J lost 4 bases, and 11 bases lay in between.

V is TRBV5-1 and J is TRBJ2-2; D ambiguous. This CDR3 has 15 residues. V lost 1 base to trimming and J lost 3 bases, with 10 bases between them. The germline CDR1 and CDR2 sequences are SGHRS and YFSETQ. This chain's CDR3 is CASSLSNSYTGELFF. The CDR3, as DNA: TGCGCCAGCAGCTTGAGTAACAGCTACACCGGGGAGCTGTTTTTT.